Following are 22 T cell receptor beta chains from one sample sequenced in a study of T cells in tuberculosis (dated by TCRdb to the late 2010s). Libraries were prepared through the immunoSEQ multiplex PCR assay. TCRdb took over this immuneACCESS table, retaining in-frame rearrangements with V and J assigned. Such tables are incomplete; in checked studies, under half of the missing clones stem from an unresolved V gene, and the remainder is unexplained. This sample gives 30,000 to 40,000 clones in total; 94% of them show up just once. The leading ten clones occupy roughly 4.7% of the sample. Read against the paper, the sample's time point label means: new active TB diagnosis, blood taken before or within 7 days of starting treatment. This specimen consisted of PBMCs, obtained at tuberculosis diagnosis. These receptor sequences come from an adult with tuberculosis.

V gene TRBV11-3 combines with J gene TRBJ1-4, with 7 nucleotides matching TRBD1. Germline V lookup: CDR1 SGHNT, CDR2 YENEEA. The trim removed 4 bases at V and 0 bases at J, leaving 5 bases unmatched. This CDR3 has 16 residues. CDR3 loop: CASSSDDRATNEKLFF. CDR3 DNA: TGTGCCAGCAGCTCAGATGACAGGGCAACTAATGAAAAACTGTTTTTT.

This chain uses TRBV27 with TRBJ2-7, with D maybe TRBD2 (6 bases). V gave up 6 bases and J gave up 0 bases, with 12 bases separating them. Germline CDR1 reads MNHEY; CDR2 reads SMNVEV (reference sequence). The CDR3 consists of 14 residues. CDR3: CASSREPSSYEQYF. The DNA of the CDR3 is TGTGCCAGCAGCCGGGAGCCGAGCTCCTACGAGCAGTACTTC.

This chain links TRBV19 with TRBJ2-3, with 8 nucleotides matching TRBD2. This CDR3 is 13 amino acids long. V gave up 9 bases and J gave up 7 bases; unmatched junction bases: 9. In germline, CDR1 is LNHDA, CDR2 SQIVND (reference sequence). The CDR3 loop reads CASASGGLYTQYF. CDR3 sequence (DNA): TGTGCCAGCGCCAGCGGGGGCTTGTATACGCAGTATTTT.

V and J are TRBV6-1 and TRBJ2-6, with 7 bases identical to TRBD2. The CDR3 covers 15 residues. The junction had 2 bases not matched to a gene; V was cut back by 6 bases and J by 0 bases. Germline CDR1 reads MNHNS; CDR2 reads SASEGT. DNA for the CDR3: TGTGCCAGCAGGGGAGGGTTCTCTGGGGCCAACGTCCTGACTTTC. This encodes CASRGGFSGANVLTF.

For this clone: A read error may account for a junction end that differs from germline. V gene TRBV7-9 combines with J gene TRBJ1-6; possibly TRBD1 for D (5 bases). The CDR3 runs 14 residues. Germline V gene sequence: CDR1 SEHNR, CDR2 FQNEAQ (reference sequence). As DNA, the CDR3 is TGTGCCAGCAGCTTAGGGGAGGGGTATTCTCCCCTCCACTTT. It translates to CASSLGEGYSPLHF.

The chain employs TRBV6-4 and TRBJ2-7; 9 bases match TRBD1. With V trimmed by 4 bases and J by 1 base, 14 bases remained unmatched. CDR1 is MRHNA and CDR2 is SNTAGT in the germline V gene. The CDR3 has 18 residues. CDR3 sequence (DNA): TGTGCCAGCAGTGCTTTCCGGAAGGACAGGGGACTTTCCTACGAGCAGTACTTC. It yields the protein CASSAFRKDRGLSYEQYF.

The chain has TRBV2 and TRBJ2-7; TRBD2 matches 8 bases. Trimming took 6 bases from V and 0 from J; bases not matched to a gene: 10. Germline V gene sequence: CDR1 SNHLY, CDR2 FYNNEI. The CDR3 totals 16 residues. Written as DNA, the CDR3 is TGTGCCAGCAGGAAATCCCGGGGGGGGACCTCCTACGAGCAGTACTTC. As protein: CASRKSRGGTSYEQYF.

The rearrangement links TRBV9 to TRBJ1-2; TRBD1 agrees at 8 bases. V was clipped by 3 bases and J by 5 bases; unmatched bases: 6. The CDR3 is made up of 14 amino acids. CDR1 is SGDLS, CDR2 YYNGEE, per germline. The DNA of the CDR3 is TGTGCCAGCAGCGCCCGGACAGGGAATTATGGCTACACCTTC. Its protein product is CASSARTGNYGYTF. The full variable domain, rest sourced from reference TRBV9 and TRBJ1-2, is DSGVTQTPKHLITATGQRVTLRCSPRSGDLSVYWYQQSLDQGLQFLIQYYNGEERAKGNILERFSAQQFPDLHSELNLSSLELGDSALYFCASSARTGNYGYTFGSGTRLTVV.

This clone was observed once. The V call is TRBV21-1, the J call TRBJ2-3; the table's D call of TRBD2 was not tested on the DNA. TRBV21-1 is given as a pseudogene. The CDR3 contains 12 residues. The CDR3 reads CASSKPPEVGIF. Here the CDR3 DNA reads TGTGCCAGCAGCAAACCCCCCGAGGTCGGTATTTTT.

The J gene is TRBJ2-7, the V gene TRBV5-1; D might be TRBD1 (6 bases). Germline-derived CDR1 and CDR2 are SGHRS and YFSETQ. Deletions cut 4 bases from V and 2 bases from J, with 25 bases between. This CDR3 comprises 18 residues. CDR3 DNA: TGCGCCAGCAGCGGACCCCGGGGACAAAACGGAGGAACCTACGAGCAGTACTTC. It encodes CASSGPRGQNGGTYEQYF.

The chain links TRBV19 to TRBJ1-5; a weak D match, TRBD1 (6 bases). The V end was cut by 4 bases, the J end by 11 bases, with 15 bases between. Germline loops: CDR1 LNHDA, CDR2 SQIVND (reference sequence). The CDR3 is made up of 13 amino acids. CDR3 in DNA: TGTGCCAGTAGTACCACAACAGGGTGGTCCCAGCATTTT. Amino acid sequence: CASSTTTGWSQHF.

This sequence joins TRBV9 and TRBJ2-7; 8 bases are shared with TRBD1. J lost 10 bases, V lost 4 bases, and 7 bases had no gene match. The CDR3 spans 12 residues. The germline CDR1 and CDR2 sequences are SGDLS and YYNGEE. CDR3 residues: CASSQGAGIQYF. CDR3 bases: TGTGCCAGCAGCCAGGGGGCAGGGATTCAGTACTTC. The full variable domain, with the rest looked up from reference TRBV9 and TRBJ2-7, is DSGVTQTPKHLITATGQRVTLRCSPRSGDLSVYWYQQSLDQGLQFLIQYYNGEERAKGNILERFSAQQFPDLHSELNLSSLELGDSALYFCASSQGAGIQYFGPGTRLTVT.

The sample holds one count of this clone. V and J are TRBV9 and TRBJ1-1; 7 nucleotides align to TRBD1. CDR3 length: 14 amino acids. Trimming removed 0 bases from V and 1 base from J; junction bases left unmatched: 0. CDR1 SGDLS and CDR2 YYNGEE come from the germline V gene. The CDR3 is CASSVGQGNTEAFF. For the CDR3, the DNA is TGTGCCAGCAGCGTAGGACAGGGGAACACTGAAGCTTTCTTT.

The V call is TRBV5-1, the J call TRBJ1-2, with 8 bases that match TRBD1. Germline CDR1 and CDR2: SGHRS and YFSETQ. The CDR3 contains 17 residues. J was trimmed by 3 bases and V by 3 bases; bases with no gene match: 13. CDR3 loop: CASSSRSRKQGDYGYTF. The CDR3 bases are TGCGCCAGCAGCTCACGGAGTCGGAAACAGGGGGACTATGGCTACACCTTC.

The chain couples TRBV10-3 to TRBJ2-5; TRBD2 might be the D (5 bases). This CDR3 has 13 residues. V was trimmed by 4 bases and J by 5 bases, leaving 11 bases between them. CDR1 and CDR2 from the germline V gene are ENHRY and SYGVKD. CDR3 sequence: CAISVSGSETQYF. The CDR3, as DNA: TGTGCCATCAGTGTGTCGGGGAGTGAGACCCAGTACTTC.

The genes are TRBV15 and TRBJ2-2, with D unclear. Germline CDR1 is LNHNV and CDR2 is YYDKDF (reference sequence). V lost 5 bases and J 1 base, leaving 14 bases between the germline ends. The CDR3 spans 16 residues. CDR3 sequence: CATSSQGVLNTGELFF. The CDR3 nucleotides read TGTGCCACCAGCTCACAAGGAGTGTTGAACACCGGGGAGCTGTTTTTT.

This chain joins TRBV9 and TRBJ2-5, with 7 bases that match TRBD1. The ends lost 0 bases at V and 4 bases at J; junction bases unmatched: 3. The CDR3 is 14 residues long. Germline CDR1 and CDR2: SGDLS and YYNGEE. The CDR3 loop reads CASSVATGPETQYF. The CDR3 DNA is TGTGCCAGCAGCGTAGCGACAGGGCCAGAGACCCAGTACTTC.

The V gene is TRBV25-1, the J gene TRBJ2-2; 10 nucleotides agree with TRBD1. The CDR3 is 14 residues long. Per the germline V gene, CDR1 is MGHDK and CDR2 is SYGVNS. With 4 bases clipped from V and 6 bases from J, the junction kept 2 bases outside the gene matches. The CDR3: CASSAGQGAGELFF. In nucleotides, the CDR3 is TGTGCCAGCAGTGCCGGACAGGGGGCCGGGGAGCTGTTTTTT.

The chain recombines TRBV2 with TRBJ1-2, with D tentatively TRBD1 (5 bases). The germline V gene has CDR1 SNHLY and CDR2 FYNNEI. V lost 6 bases and J 4 bases, leaving 6 bases between the germline ends. The CDR3 has 11 amino acids. CDR3 protein: CASRGGYGYTF. As DNA, the CDR3 is TGTGCCAGCAGGGGGGGCTATGGCTACACCTTC.

The chain employs TRBV7-6 and TRBJ2-5, with TRBD1 identical over 9 bases. The CDR3 consists of 15 residues. The germline CDR1 and CDR2 sequences are SGHVS and FNYEAQ. The V and J ends lost 6 bases and 5 bases, in that order; junction bases with no gene match: 10. Here the CDR3 reads CASSPGTGIRETQYF. In DNA, the CDR3 is TGTGCCAGCAGTCCCGGGACAGGGATTCGGGAGACCCAGTACTTC.

V gene TRBV18 combines with J gene TRBJ1-1, with 8 bases matching TRBD1. This CDR3 has 19 amino acids. V shed 2 bases, J shed 4 bases, and the junction held 18 bases outside the gene matches. Per germline, CDR1 KGHSH and CDR2 LQKENI. The CDR3 coding sequence is TGTGCCAGCTCACCATCTAACCGGACAGGGTTAGTGGCCCTCACTGAAGCTTTCTTT. It codes for CASSPSNRTGLVALTEAFF.

The chain links TRBV10-2 to TRBJ2-7; TRBD1 aligns across 8 bases. V lost 4 bases and J lost 1; bases outside the gene matches: 3. Germline V gene data show CDR1 as WSHSY and CDR2 as SAAADI. This CDR3 spans 14 amino acids. CDR3: CASSVTGDSYEQYF. CDR3 DNA sequence: TGCGCCAGCAGTGTGACAGGGGATTCCTACGAGCAGTACTTC.